This T cell receptor beta chain came from a study of blood T cell repertoires in COVID-19. Germline CDR1 and CDR2: SNHLY and FYNNEI. This CDR3 spans 12 amino acids. With 4 bases removed from V and 0 bases from J, the gap between germline ends came to 3 bases. Using immunoSEQ multiplex PCR, the repertoire was profiled, and TCRdb retains in-frame clones only, with some absent. This sample has 250,000 or so clones, with about 91% found just once. The clonotype was recovered from a man in his forties who had been exposed to COVID-19. Sequencing was done on a sample of PBMCs or T cells enriched from blood (not recorded which). This rearrangement joins TRBV2 to TRBJ1-1, with unresolved D. The CDR3 reads CASSVMNTEAFF. The CDR3 bases are TGTGCCAGCAGTGTCATGAACACTGAAGCTTTCTTT.